This TCR beta chain came from a study of blood T cell repertoires in COVID-19. Study-wide background: The origin of the acute and convalescent COVID-19 samples was the United States, Italy and Spain. Nucleic acid was either cDNA or gDNA, and it came from T cells, B-cell-depleted T cells, or PBMCs.

Study processing details: Amplification of reference gene primers provided the estimated nucleated cell counts. The data were produced by immunoSEQ multiplex PCR, yet TCRdb's version contains in-frame clones alone and is incomplete. V, J and clone size derive from that table, while D and trimming were established from the DNA sequence. The sample has approximately 120,000 clones, roughly 82% seen once. Germline V gene lookup returns CDR1 MDHEN and CDR2 SYDVKM. Trimming at V came to 6 bases and at J to 2 bases, leaving 5 bases not matched to a gene. This CDR3 spans 14 amino acids. The source material was peripheral blood. The clonotype originates from an elderly woman with active or convalescent COVID-19. The chain uses TRBV28 and TRBJ2-7; 9 nucleotides line up with TRBD2. CDR3 residues: CASRVAGAAYEQYF. Here the CDR3 DNA reads TGTGCCAGCAGGGTAGCGGGAGCGGCCTACGAGCAGTACTTC.